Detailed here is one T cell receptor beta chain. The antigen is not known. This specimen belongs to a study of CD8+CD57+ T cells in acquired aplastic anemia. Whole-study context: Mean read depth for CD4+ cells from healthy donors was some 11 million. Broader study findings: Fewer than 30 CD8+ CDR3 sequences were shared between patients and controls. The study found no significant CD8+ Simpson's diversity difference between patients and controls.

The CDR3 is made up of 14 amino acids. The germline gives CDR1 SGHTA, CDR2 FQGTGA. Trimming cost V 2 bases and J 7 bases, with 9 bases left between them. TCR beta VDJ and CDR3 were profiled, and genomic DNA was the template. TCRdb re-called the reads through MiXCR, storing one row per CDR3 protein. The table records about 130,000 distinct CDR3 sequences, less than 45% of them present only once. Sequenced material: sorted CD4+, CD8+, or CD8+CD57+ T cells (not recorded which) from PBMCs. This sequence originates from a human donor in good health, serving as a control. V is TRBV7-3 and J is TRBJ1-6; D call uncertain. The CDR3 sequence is CASSLLPENSPLHF. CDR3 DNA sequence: TGTGCCAGCAGCTTACTCCCGGAGAATTCACCCCTCCACTTT.